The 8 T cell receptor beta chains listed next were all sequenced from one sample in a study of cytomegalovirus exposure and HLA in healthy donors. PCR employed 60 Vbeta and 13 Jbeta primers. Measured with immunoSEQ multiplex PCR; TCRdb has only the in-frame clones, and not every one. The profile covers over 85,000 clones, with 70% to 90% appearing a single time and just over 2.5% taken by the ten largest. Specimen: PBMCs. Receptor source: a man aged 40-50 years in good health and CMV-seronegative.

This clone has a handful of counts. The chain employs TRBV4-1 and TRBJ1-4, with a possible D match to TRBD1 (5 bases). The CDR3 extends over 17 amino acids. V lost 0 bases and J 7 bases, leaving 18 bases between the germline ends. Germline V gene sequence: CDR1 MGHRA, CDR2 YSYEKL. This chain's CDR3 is CASSQDGAGGLSEKLFF. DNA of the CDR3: TGCGCCAGCAGCCAAGATGGGGCGGGGGGACTTAGTGAAAAACTGTTTTTT.

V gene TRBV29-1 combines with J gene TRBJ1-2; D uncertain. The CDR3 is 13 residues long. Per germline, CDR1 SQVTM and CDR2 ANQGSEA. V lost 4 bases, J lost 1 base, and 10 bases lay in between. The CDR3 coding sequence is TGCAGCGTTGCAATGGGAGTTAACTATGGCTACACCTTC. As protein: CSVAMGVNYGYTF.

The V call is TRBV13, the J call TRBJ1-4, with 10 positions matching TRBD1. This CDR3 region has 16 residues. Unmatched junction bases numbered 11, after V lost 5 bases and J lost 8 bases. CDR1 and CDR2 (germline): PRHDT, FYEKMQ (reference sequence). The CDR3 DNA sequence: TGTGCCAGCAGCCAGAATCCGGGACAGGGGTCAGAAAAACTGTTTTTT. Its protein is CASSQNPGQGSEKLFF.

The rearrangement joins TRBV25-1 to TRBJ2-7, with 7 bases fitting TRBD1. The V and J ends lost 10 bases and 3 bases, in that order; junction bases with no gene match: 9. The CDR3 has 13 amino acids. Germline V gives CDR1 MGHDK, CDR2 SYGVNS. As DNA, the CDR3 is TGTGCCACCAGGGGGACAGCGGACTACGAGCAGTACTTC. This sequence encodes CATRGTADYEQYF.

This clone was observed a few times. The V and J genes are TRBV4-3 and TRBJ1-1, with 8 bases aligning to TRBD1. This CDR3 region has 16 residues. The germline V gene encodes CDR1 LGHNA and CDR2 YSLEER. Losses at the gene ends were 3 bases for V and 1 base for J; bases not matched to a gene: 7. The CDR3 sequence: CASSHSATGGNTEAFF. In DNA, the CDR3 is TGCGCCAGCAGCCACTCTGCCACAGGGGGGAACACTGAAGCTTTCTTT.

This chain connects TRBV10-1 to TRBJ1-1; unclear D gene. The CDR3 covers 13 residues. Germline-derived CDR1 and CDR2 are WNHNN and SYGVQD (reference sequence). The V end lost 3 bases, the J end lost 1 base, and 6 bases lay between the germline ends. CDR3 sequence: CASSDGRNTEAFF. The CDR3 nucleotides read TGCGCCAGCAGTGACGGTCGGAACACTGAAGCTTTCTTT.

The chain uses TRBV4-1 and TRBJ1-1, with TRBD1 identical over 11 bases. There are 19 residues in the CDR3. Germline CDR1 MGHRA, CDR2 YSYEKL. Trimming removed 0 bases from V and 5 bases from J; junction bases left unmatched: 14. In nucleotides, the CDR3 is TGCGCCAGCAGCCAAGATCAGGGAGCGGGACAGGGGGTGCGAACTGAAGCTTTCTTT. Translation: CASSQDQGAGQGVRTEAFF.

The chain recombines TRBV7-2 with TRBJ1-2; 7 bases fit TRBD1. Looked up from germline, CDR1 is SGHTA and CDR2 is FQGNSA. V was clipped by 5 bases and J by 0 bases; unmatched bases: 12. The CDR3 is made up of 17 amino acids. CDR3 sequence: CASSPGGFSASNYGYTF. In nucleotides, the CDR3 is TGTGCCAGCAGCCCAGGGGGGTTCTCCGCATCTAACTATGGCTACACCTTC.